Reported below is one T cell receptor (beta chain). In the authors' methods: Estimated nucleated cell counts came from reference gene primer amplification. TCRdb's copy holds only in-frame clones and misses some; the assay was immunoSEQ multiplex PCR. V, J and clone size were drawn from that table, and D and trimming were deduced from the DNA. Among fewer than 60,000 clones listed, about four fifths were seen once. This entry is derived from a study of blood T cell repertoires in COVID-19. This TCR came from a man aged 65-85 years with active COVID-19. Sequenced material: peripheral blood.

Here the CDR3 reads CASSSVQGKRNQPQHF. CDR3 coding DNA: TGTGCCAGCAGCTCGGTTCAGGGAAAACGGAATCAGCCCCAGCATTTT. The chain joins TRBV11-2 to TRBJ1-5, with D perhaps matching TRBD1 (5 bases). The V end lost 4 bases, the J end lost 4 bases, and 17 bases lay between the germline ends. The germline V gene encodes CDR1 SGHAT and CDR2 FQNNGV. The CDR3 length is 16 residues. The full variable domain, completed using reference TRBV11-2 and TRBJ1-5, is EAGVAQSPRYKIIEKRQSVAFWCNPISGHATLYWYQQILGQGPKLLIQFQNNGVVDDSQLPKDRFSAERLKGVDSTLKIQPAKLEDSAVYLCASSSVQGKRNQPQHFGDGTRLSIL.